The next 2 T cell receptor beta chains were all read from a single sample in a study of T cells after yellow fever vaccination. Each CDR3 protein gets one entry after TCRdb re-called the 5' RACE reads with MiXCR. The sample has a few hundred thousand distinct CDR3 sequences; around 3.1% are singletons. The sequenced sample was CD4+ T cells sorted from PBMCs, obtained 10 days after the yellow fever booster vaccination. Receptors originate from a man aged 18 to 35 who received the YFV17D yellow fever vaccine.

This clonotype was found many times. The J gene is TRBJ2-5, the V gene TRBV20-1, with 12 nucleotides matching TRBD2. CDR1 and CDR2 from the germline V gene are DFQATT and SNEGSKA (reference sequence). Unmatched junction bases numbered 6, after V lost 5 bases and J lost 2 bases. This CDR3 spans 15 amino acids. The CDR3 reads CSAGTGTSGQETQYF. The CDR3 DNA is TGCAGTGCTGGGACCGGGACTAGCGGGCAAGAGACCCAGTACTTC.

This clonotype was picked up many times. The rearrangement links TRBV4-3 to TRBJ2-2, with 9 bases identical to TRBD2. Germline CDR1 and CDR2: LGHNA and YSLEER. The CDR3 has 18 amino acids. V was pared by 1 base and J by 3 bases, with 9 bases of the junction left unmatched. This CDR3 is CASSQGLSGGTYTGELFF. Here the CDR3 DNA reads TGCGCCAGCAGCCAAGGACTCAGCGGGGGGACGTACACCGGGGAGCTGTTTTTT.